This T cell receptor beta chain was sequenced in a study of T cell responses to AZD1222 COVID-19 vaccine. General study findings and limits: Mostly white British, mostly female donors; authors suggested clonal diversity may be underestimated. Nearly half of the spike-specific TCRs reportedly recognize variant regions that carry no mutations.

Assay used: immunoSEQ multiplex PCR; TCRdb lists only in-frame clones, some missing. The sample lists some 200,000 clones; 90% to 95% were seen once. Germline CDR1 reads LNHDA; CDR2 reads SQIVND (reference sequence). Trimming shortened V by 1 base and J by 7 bases, and 17 bases separated the two germline ends. The length of the CDR3 is 15 residues. Note on this clone: Its antigen is undetermined.

The chain recombines TRBV19 with TRBJ2-7, with D perhaps being TRBD1 or TRBD2 (5 bases each). This material consisted of peripheral blood, taken 28 days after the second dose of the MenACWY control vaccine. This clonotype was obtained from an adult who received the MenACWY meningococcal vaccine as a control. Here the CDR3 DNA reads TGTGCCAGTAGTATAGGGGGCAGCTCAGCGGAGGAGCAGTACTTC. It translates to CASSIGGSSAEEQYF. Full variable domain (outside the CDR3, taken from reference TRBV19 and TRBJ2-7): DGGITQSPKYLFRKEGQNVTLSCEQNLNHDAMYWYRQDPGQGLRLIYYSQIVNDFQKGDIAEGYSVSREKKESFPLTVTSAQKNPTAFYLCASSIGGSSAEEQYFGPGTRLTVT.